This TCR beta chain was recorded in a study of multiple sclerosis patients with progressive multifocal leukoencephalopathy. The CDR3 contains 17 residues. The J segment lost 5 bases and the V segment lost 6 bases, leaving 10 bases of the junction unmatched. The germline V gene has CDR1 SGHTA and CDR2 FQGNSA. Documented time point: before natalizumab initiation. Spiked into each PCR were synthetic inline TR CDR3 controls of all V-J pairings. The repertoire was sequenced with immunoSEQ multiplex PCR; TCRdb's copy has only in-frame clones and lacks some. The sample holds fewer than 40,000 clones, 89% seen once.

This receptor was taken from a human donor with multiple sclerosis. This chain links TRBV7-2 with TRBJ2-2; 12 positions agree with TRBD2. Sequencing was performed on PBMCs. CDR3 nucleotide sequence: TGTGCCAGCAGGACGGGGCTAGCGGGAGGGCCTACCGGGGAGCTGTTTTTT. Encoded protein: CASRTGLAGGPTGELFF.